The next 24 T cell receptor beta chains were all read from a single sample in a study of T cell changes during pregnancy in multiple sclerosis. Sequencing was performed with immunoSEQ multiplex PCR; in TCRdb, only in-frame clones are kept and a portion is missing. The sample lists about 64,000 clones, 90% occurring once. This material consisted of peripheral blood, taken in the third trimester of pregnancy. The receptors stem from a female donor in good health, enrolled as a control in a pregnancy study.

This chain connects TRBV6-1 to TRBJ1-2; 7 bases fit TRBD1. Germline V gene sequence: CDR1 MNHNS, CDR2 SASEGT. This CDR3 region has 14 residues. V shed 7 bases, J shed 5 bases, and the junction held 10 bases outside the gene matches. In DNA form, the CDR3 reads TGTGCCAGCACGCGAGGACAGGAGACATATGGCTACACCTTC. The encoded protein is CASTRGQETYGYTF.

The chain uses TRBV5-1 and TRBJ1-1; TRBD1 aligns across 7 bases. Germline trimming cut 7 bases from V and 4 bases from J; bases unmatched to any gene: 10. The CDR3 is made up of 14 amino acids. CDR1 and CDR2 from the germline V gene are SGHRS and YFSETQ. The chain's CDR3 is CASALTGPRTEAFF. DNA of the CDR3: TGCGCCAGCGCCCTGACAGGGCCGCGCACTGAAGCTTTCTTT.

The chain joins TRBV10-2 to TRBJ2-7, with 9 bases fitting TRBD1. CDR3 length: 14 residues. Germline CDR1 is WSHSY and CDR2 is SAAADI. J was trimmed by 0 bases and V by 8 bases; bases with no gene match: 5. CDR3 residues: CASVDRGSSYEQYF. CDR3 coding DNA: TGCGCCAGCGTAGACAGGGGGAGCTCCTACGAGCAGTACTTC.

The rearrangement links TRBV5-1 to TRBJ2-6; 9 nucleotides line up with TRBD1. Looked up from germline, CDR1 is SGHRS and CDR2 is YFSETQ. V was pared by 3 bases and J by 9 bases, with 7 bases of the junction left unmatched. This CDR3 is built from 15 residues. CDR3 coding DNA: TGCGCCAGCAGCTCGGGACAGGGTACCCGCAACGTCCTGACTTTC. Amino acids: CASSSGQGTRNVLTF.

The chain combines TRBV29-1 with TRBJ1-3, with a tentative D call TRBD1 (5 bases). V was cut by 4 bases and J by 0 bases, with 10 bases left in between. The germline gives CDR1 SQVTM, CDR2 ANQGSEA. The CDR3 runs 14 residues. CDR3 amino acids: CSVGGGTSGNTIYF. Here the CDR3 DNA reads TGCAGCGTTGGGGGGGGGACCTCTGGAAACACCATATATTTT. The variable domain in full, with the rest retrieved from reference TRBV29-1 and TRBJ1-3, is SAVISQKPSRDICQRGTSLTIQCQVDSQVTMMFWYRQQPGQSLTLIATANQGSEATYESGFVIDKFPISRPNLTFSTLTVSNMSPEDSSIYLCSVGGGTSGNTIYFGEGSWLTVV.

The chain recombines TRBV2 with TRBJ1-2; D uncertain. CDR1 and CDR2 from the germline V gene are SNHLY and FYNNEI. The CDR3 covers 11 residues. Trimming took 6 bases from V and 7 from J, leaving 9 bases between them. For the CDR3, the DNA is TGTGCCAGCAGCGTAGGGAGTGGCTACACCTTC. This gives the protein CASSVGSGYTF.

V is TRBV7-6 and J is TRBJ2-7, with TRBD2 matching 13 bases. CDR1 is SGHVS and CDR2 is FNYEAQ in the germline V gene. The CDR3 has 15 residues. J gave up 3 bases and V 1 base, and 0 bases lay outside the gene matches. The CDR3 loop is CASSLGTSGSYEQYF. CDR3 DNA sequence: TGTGCCAGCAGCTTAGGGACTAGCGGGAGCTACGAGCAGTACTTC.

The chain combines TRBV7-8 with TRBJ1-6; TRBD1 agrees at 9 bases. Per the germline V gene, CDR1 is SGHVS and CDR2 is FQNEAQ. V trimming: 6 bases; J trimming: 10 bases; junction bases outside the gene matches: 13. The CDR3 has 16 residues. The CDR3 region has the DNA TGTGCCAGCAGTTATAGATCGGGACAGGGAGGGTCACCCCTCCACTTT. Amino acids: CASSYRSGQGGSPLHF.

This clone showed up just once. The chain has TRBV6-5 and TRBJ2-7, with D perhaps matching TRBD1 (6 bases). The germline V gene has CDR1 MNHEY and CDR2 SVGAGI. Deletions cut 5 bases from V and 5 bases from J, with 7 bases between. The CDR3 runs to 11 residues. The CDR3 coding sequence is TGTGCCAGCAGTCAGGGGCACGAGCAGTACTTC. It encodes CASSQGHEQYF.

This chain uses TRBV5-4 with TRBJ1-5; D is undetermined. V lost 4 bases and J 4 bases, leaving 6 bases between the germline ends. CDR3 length: 12 amino acids. Germline CDR1 and CDR2: SGHNT and YYREEE (reference sequence). This CDR3 reads CASSDGNQPQHF. The CDR3 DNA reads as TGTGCCAGCAGCGACGGGAATCAGCCCCAGCATTTT.

This clone appeared once. V is TRBV2 and J is TRBJ2-3, with TRBD1 matching 9 bases. The trim removed 6 bases at V and 3 bases at J, leaving 7 bases unmatched. This CDR3 comprises 15 residues. From germline, CDR1 is SNHLY and CDR2 FYNNEI. CDR3 nucleotides: TGTGCCAGCAGAGAACCGGGACAGGGAACAGATACGCAGTATTTT. Its translation: CASREPGQGTDTQYF.

The chain recombines TRBV27 with TRBJ1-1; possibly TRBD1 for D (5 bases). Per the germline V gene, CDR1 is MNHEY and CDR2 is SMNVEV (reference sequence). V was cut by 6 bases and J by 4 bases, with 12 bases left in between. This CDR3 is 13 amino acids long. In DNA, the CDR3 is TGTGCCAGCAGAAAACGGCAGGGCACTGAAGCTTTCTTT. Its protein product is CASRKRQGTEAFF.

The V call is TRBV5-4, the J call TRBJ2-1, with TRBD2 matching over 9 bases. CDR1 and CDR2 from the germline V gene are SGHNT and YYREEE (reference sequence). The CDR3 runs to 16 residues. The V gene end was trimmed by 4 bases and the J gene end by 7 bases; junction bases not matched to a gene: 12. The CDR3 loop is CASSDPSGGPRNEQFF. CDR3 nucleotides: TGTGCCAGCAGCGACCCCAGCGGGGGGCCGCGGAATGAGCAGTTCTTC.

The chain uses TRBV5-8 and TRBJ1-5; 7 nucleotides agree with TRBD1. The CDR3 is made up of 15 amino acids. Per the germline V gene, CDR1 is SGHTS and CDR2 is YDEGEE. V lost 3 bases, J lost 0 bases, and 3 bases stayed unmatched. The CDR3 here is CASSSGQSSNQPQHF. The CDR3 coding sequence is TGTGCCAGCAGCTCGGGACAGAGTAGCAATCAGCCCCAGCATTTT.

This rearrangement joins TRBV29-1 to TRBJ1-1; tentatively, D is TRBD1 (5 bases). V lost 1 base and J lost 5, with 11 bases in between. This CDR3 contains 13 residues. Germline V gene sequence: CDR1 SQVTM, CDR2 ANQGSEA. The CDR3 region has the DNA TGCAGCGTTGAAGCAGGGCTTGGGACTGAAGCTTTCTTT. Its protein is CSVEAGLGTEAFF. Supplemented by reference TRBV29-1 and TRBJ1-1, the full variable domain reads SAVISQKPSRDICQRGTSLTIQCQVDSQVTMMFWYRQQPGQSLTLIATANQGSEATYESGFVIDKFPISRPNLTFSTLTVSNMSPEDSSIYLCSVEAGLGTEAFFGQGTRLTVV.

The CDR3 spells CSVEGQGGPGNTIYF. In nucleotides, the CDR3 is TGCAGCGTTGAGGGACAGGGGGGACCTGGAAACACCATATATTTT. The chain recombines TRBV29-1 with TRBJ1-3; 11 nucleotides line up with TRBD1. The CDR3 consists of 15 residues. Germline CDR1 reads SQVTM; CDR2 reads ANQGSEA. With 3 bases clipped from V and 2 bases from J, the junction kept 3 bases outside the gene matches. The full variable domain, its missing parts supplied by reference TRBV29-1 and TRBJ1-3, is SAVISQKPSRDICQRGTSLTIQCQVDSQVTMMFWYRQQPGQSLTLIATANQGSEATYESGFVIDKFPISRPNLTFSTLTVSNMSPEDSSIYLCSVEGQGGPGNTIYFGEGSWLTVV.

The V gene is TRBV6-5, the J gene TRBJ1-2, with D possibly TRBD1 on 5 matching bases. The germline V gene has CDR1 MNHEY and CDR2 SVGAGI. Deletions cut 5 bases from V and 8 bases from J, with 18 bases between. There are 14 residues in the CDR3. CDR3 region: CASSTPGSGDGYTF. CDR3 sequence (DNA): TGTGCCAGCAGTACGCCCGGATCGGGGGACGGCTACACCTTC.

The sample holds one count of this clone. The chain combines TRBV6-5 with TRBJ2-7, with 8 bases that match TRBD1. The V gene's germline CDR1 is MNHEY and CDR2 SVGAGI. The V segment lost 6 bases and the J segment 4 bases; nucleotides outside the gene matches: 8. This CDR3 is built from 14 residues. Here the CDR3 reads CASSSDRGWYEQYF. The CDR3 DNA reads as TGTGCCAGCAGCTCCGACAGGGGATGGTACGAGCAGTACTTC.

The chain uses TRBV15 and TRBJ1-2; no clear D gene. In germline, CDR1 is LNHNV, CDR2 YYDKDF (reference sequence). Trimming removed 0 bases at V and 0 bases at J, with 8 bases between. The CDR3 runs to 15 residues. The CDR3 loop reads CATSRDHSSNYGYTF. The CDR3, as DNA: TGTGCCACCAGCAGAGATCATAGCTCTAACTATGGCTACACCTTC. The full variable domain, in which reference TRBV15 and TRBJ1-2 provide the parts outside the CDR3, is DAMVIQNPRYQVTQFGKPVTLSCSQTLNHNVMYWYQQKSSQAPKLLFHYYDKDFNNEADTPDNFQSRRPNTSFCFLDIRSPGLGDTAMYLCATSRDHSSNYGYTFGSGTRLTVV.

The rearrangement links TRBV7-8 to TRBJ1-2, with TRBD1 identical over 8 bases. V lost 4 bases, J lost 5 bases, and 6 bases stayed unmatched. CDR3 size: 14 residues. Looked up from germline, CDR1 is SGHVS and CDR2 is FQNEAQ. This chain's CDR3 is CASSSQGVSYGYTF. The CDR3 nucleotides are TGTGCCAGCAGCTCACAGGGGGTTTCATATGGCTACACCTTC.

V usage is TRBV5-6 and J usage is TRBJ1-1, with 7 positions matching TRBD1. The CDR3 is 12 amino acids. Germline trimming cut 3 bases from V and 7 bases from J; bases unmatched to any gene: 3. The germline gives CDR1 SGHDT, CDR2 YYEEEE. CDR3 nucleotides: TGTGCCAGCAGCTGGGGGGACAGTGAAGCTTTCTTT. The encoded protein is CASSWGDSEAFF. The full variable domain, with the rest looked up from reference TRBV5-6 and TRBJ1-1, is DAGVTQSPTHLIKTRGQQVTLRCSPKSGHDTVSWYQQALGQGPQFIFQYYEEEERQRGNFPDRFSGHQFPNYSSELNVNALLLGDSALYLCASSWGDSEAFFGQGTRLTVV.

The table lists this clone with a count of one. The chain has TRBV19 and TRBJ1-2; TRBD1 might be the D (6 bases). V was trimmed by 6 bases and J by 2 bases, leaving 16 bases between them. Germline CDR1 LNHDA, CDR2 SQIVND (reference sequence). This CDR3 comprises 15 residues. The CDR3 sequence is CASRPRTEGNYGYTF. In DNA form, the CDR3 reads TGTGCCAGTAGGCCCCGGACAGAAGGAAACTATGGCTACACCTTC. The entire variable domain, with the rest obtained from reference TRBV19 and TRBJ1-2, is as follows: DGGITQSPKYLFRKEGQNVTLSCEQNLNHDAMYWYRQDPGQGLRLIYYSQIVNDFQKGDIAEGYSVSREKKESFPLTVTSAQKNPTAFYLCASRPRTEGNYGYTFGSGTRLTVV.

This chain connects TRBV7-9 to TRBJ2-1; no firm D call. This CDR3 has 14 amino acids. The germline gives CDR1 SEHNR, CDR2 FQNEAQ (reference sequence). V was shortened by 2 bases and J by 9 bases, with 14 bases between the two germline ends. DNA of the CDR3: TGTGCCAGCAGCTTAAACCCCCCACCGGTTGAGCAGTTCTTC. It translates to CASSLNPPPVEQFF.

This chain uses TRBV6-5 with TRBJ2-3; TRBD1 agrees at 11 bases. The germline V gene encodes CDR1 MNHEY and CDR2 SVGAGI. The CDR3 contains 16 residues. The V segment lost 2 bases and the J segment 0 bases; nucleotides outside the gene matches: 1. The CDR3 region is CASSYGTGGSTDTQYF. CDR3 coding DNA: TGTGCCAGCAGTTACGGGACAGGGGGTAGCACAGATACGCAGTATTTT.